One TCR beta chain is described in this entry. A read error may produce the germline difference seen at one junction end. A constant-region primer primed TCR beta cDNA synthesis from 500 to 550 ng of total RNA. The TCR beta library was amplified through three nested multiplex PCR rounds in a modified ARM-PCR procedure. TRBV1-TRBV30 forward primers and a C-beta reverse primer were used in the first two PCR rounds, which each ran for 9 to 10 cycles. TCRdb fed the multiplex PCR reads into MiXCR, producing one record per CDR3 protein. The data hold about 43,000 distinct CDR3 sequences, with 73% observed a single time. Without any cell sorting, about 18-30 mg of bulk tissue yielded co-extracted RNA and DNA. This CDR3 is built from 13 residues. The germline V gene has CDR1 MNHEY and CDR2 SVGAGI. The data stem from a study of tumor-infiltrating lymphocytes in primary liver carcinoma.

The chain uses TRBV6-5 and TRBJ2-5; perhaps D is TRBD1 or TRBD2 (5 bases each). This clonotype was obtained from a middle-aged man with primary liver carcinoma and hepatitis B virus infection. Specimen: liver tumor tissue from sampling region 2. The subset denotes: tumor region T2, inferior pole. The CDR3: CACSYGQGETQYF. The CDR3 nucleotides are TGTGCCTGCAGTTACGGTCAGGGAGAGACCCAATACTTC.